A selection of T cell receptor beta chains follows, all from one sample in a study of beta chain features in type 1 diabetes. The table came from immunoSEQ multiplex PCR; TCRdb's copy has only in-frame clones and leaves some out. The top ten clones hold roughly 0.022% of a sample with roughly 730,000 clones, roughly 13% of them seen once. The source material was naive CD4+ T cells from blood. These receptors were taken from a man aged 18 to 35 with type 1 diabetes. Each CDR3 is given with its conserved first and last residue. Each record gives: clone size, D gene, J gene, V gene, CDR3 protein, CDR3 DNA. A D gene is named only where the DNA matches it firmly. Clone size is stated in some rows and not others, as once, few, many or a class when expanded.

size: .
D: .
J: TRBJ1-2
V: TRBV5-1
CDR3: CASSGDGNGYTF
DNA: TGCGCCAGCAGCGGGGATGGGAATGGCTACACCTTC

size: .
D: .
J: TRBJ1-5
V: TRBV6-4
CDR3: CASSPGGGIYHF
DNA: TGTGCCAGCAGCCCCGGGGGCGGCATCTACCATTTT

size: .
D: .
J: TRBJ2-7
V: TRBV7-9
CDR3: CASSPLGRSIPYEQYF
DNA: TGTGCCAGCAGCCCTTTAGGCAGGTCAATACCCTACGAGCAGTACTTC

size: few
D: TRBD1
J: TRBJ1-5
V: TRBV7-8
CDR3: CASSQRTGVSNQPQHF
DNA: TGTGCCAGCAGCCAACGGACAGGGGTCAGCAATCAGCCCCAGCATTTT

size: .
D: .
J: TRBJ1-2
V: TRBV19
CDR3: CATQDRVYGYTF
DNA: TGTGCCACCCAGGACAGAGTCTATGGCTACACCTTC

size: .
D: .
J: TRBJ1-1
V: TRBV30
CDR3: CAWCPGGLNTEAFF
DNA: TGTGCCTGGTGCCCTGGGGGGCTGAACACTGAAGCTTTCTTT

size: few
D: TRBD1
J: TRBJ1-2
V: TRBV5-6
CDR3: CASSRDRFYGYTF
DNA: TGTGCCAGCAGCCGGGACAGGTTCTATGGCTACACCTTC

size: few
D: .
J: TRBJ2-7
V: TRBV25-1
CDR3: CASSLTGSEQYF
DNA: TGTGCCAGCAGCCTCACAGGGAGCGAGCAGTACTTC

size: few
D: .
J: TRBJ2-3
V: TRBV13
CDR3: CASSLRGKGTDTQYF
DNA: TGTGCCAGCAGCTTAAGGGGAAAGGGAACAGATACGCAGTATTTT

size: few
D: .
J: TRBJ2-3
V: TRBV6-6
CDR3: CASSWTESTDTQYF
DNA: TGTGCCAGCAGCTGGACAGAGAGCACAGATACGCAGTATTTT

size: .
D: .
J: TRBJ2-3
V: TRBV5-1
CDR3: CASSIQGETDTQYF
DNA: TGCGCCAGCAGCATACAGGGAGAAACAGATACGCAGTATTTT

size: .
D: .
J: TRBJ2-7
V: TRBV18
CDR3: CASSPTTQDLEQYF
DNA: TGTGCCAGCTCACCGACTACCCAGGATCTCGAGCAGTACTTC

size: .
D: TRBD1
J: TRBJ2-2
V: TRBV27
CDR3: CASGPGQGVDGELFF
DNA: TGTGCCAGCGGCCCGGGACAGGGGGTGGACGGGGAGCTGTTTTTT

size: .
D: .
J: TRBJ1-2
V: TRBV7-2
CDR3: CASSPTGQNYGYTF
DNA: TGTGCCAGCAGCCCGACGGGACAAAACTATGGCTACACCTTC

size: .
D: .
J: TRBJ2-5
V: TRBV18
CDR3: CASSPYWTAETQYF
DNA: TGTGCCAGCTCACCGTACTGGACTGCAGAGACCCAGTACTTC

size: .
D: .
J: TRBJ1-6
V: TRBV16
CDR3: CASSQLYSPLHF
DNA: TGTGCCAGCAGCCAATTATACTCACCCCTCCACTTT

size: .
D: TRBD2
J: TRBJ2-1
V: TRBV7-2
CDR3: CASSLVSGGAAGEQFF
DNA: TGTGCCAGCAGCCTCGTAAGCGGGGGGGCCGCGGGTGAGCAGTTCTTC

size: .
D: .
J: TRBJ2-1
V: TRBV9
CDR3: CASSREYNEQFF
DNA: TGTGCCAGCAGCCGTGAATACAATGAGCAGTTCTTC

size: .
D: TRBD2
J: TRBJ2-3
V: TRBV28
CDR3: CASGAHLAAGSQYF
DNA: TGTGCCAGCGGTGCCCATCTAGCGGCCGGTTCGCAGTATTTT

size: .
D: .
J: TRBJ2-3
V: TRBV19
CDR3: CASSIGPGGPSGTDTQYF
DNA: TGTGCCAGTAGTATAGGGCCAGGGGGGCCGTCCGGCACAGATACGCAGTATTTT

size: .
D: .
J: TRBJ1-5
V: TRBV10-3
CDR3: CAISGRENQPQHF
DNA: TGTGCCATCAGTGGGCGCGAAAATCAGCCCCAGCATTTT

size: .
D: TRBD1
J: TRBJ1-6
V: TRBV7-9
CDR3: CASSPRTGLDNSPLHF
DNA: TGTGCCAGCAGCCCAAGGACAGGGTTAGACAATTCACCCCTCCACTTT

size: .
D: .
J: TRBJ2-3
V: TRBV5-1
CDR3: CASSFRRSPTVPDTQYF
DNA: TGCGCCAGCAGCTTCAGGCGCTCACCCACCGTTCCAGATACGCAGTATTTT

size: .
D: .
J: TRBJ2-3
V: TRBV6-5
CDR3: CASSAPRGADTQYF
DNA: TGTGCCAGCAGTGCTCCCCGGGGAGCAGATACGCAGTATTTT

size: .
D: TRBD2
J: TRBJ2-1
V: TRBV19
CDR3: CASSPGLAGSPGFF
DNA: TGTGCCAGTAGCCCTGGACTAGCGGGGTCCCCCGGGTTCTTC

size: few
D: .
J: TRBJ1-6
V: TRBV5-1
CDR3: CASSLFLGENSPLHF
DNA: TGCGCCAGCAGCTTGTTTCTAGGGGAGAATTCACCCCTCCACTTT

size: .
D: .
J: TRBJ1-1
V: TRBV5-1
CDR3: CASSLQQNTEAFF
DNA: TGCGCCAGCAGCTTGCAACAGAACACTGAAGCTTTCTTT

size: .
D: .
J: TRBJ2-3
V: TRBV10-3
CDR3: CATLDTRGADTQYF
DNA: TGTGCCACCCTGGACACTCGGGGCGCAGATACGCAGTATTTT

size: few
D: .
J: TRBJ2-1
V: TRBV28
CDR3: CASSLGGEQFF
DNA: TGTGCCAGCAGTTTAGGCGGTGAGCAGTTCTTC